This TCR beta chain was profiled in a study of vaccination and CD4 T cells after COVID-19. Study background: Both day-14 and day-161-to-241 post-vaccine samples exist for a few convalescent patients.

TCRdb recomputed calls from the PCR reads with MiXCR, one row per CDR3 protein. The sample lists about 28,000 distinct CDR3 sequences, approximately 53% occurring once. Time point meaning: late sampling 161 to 241 days after vaccination in a few convalescent patients. General study points: Among convalescent patients, a median roughly 90% of reactive clones emerged only after vaccination.

This clonotype has a handful of counts. Its antigen is currently unknown. The germline CDR1 and CDR2 sequences are SGHTA and FQGNSA. V gave up 3 bases and J gave up 6 bases; unmatched junction bases: 6. CDR3 size: 14 residues. The sample in question was CD4+ T cells from blood, obtained about 7 months after SARS-CoV-2 vaccination. The V gene is TRBV7-2, the J gene TRBJ2-7; the match to TRBD1 covers 9 bases. This receptor was identified in a human donor who had recovered from COVID-19. The CDR3 DNA reads as TGTGCCAGCAGCTTGGGGACAGGGTCGGGCGAGCAGTACTTC. Its protein is CASSLGTGSGEQYF.